Shown below are 29 T cell receptor beta chains from a single sample sequenced in a study of regulatory and conventional T cells in RAG deficiency. Some clones are missing from TCRdb's copy, which holds only in-frame ones; the method was immunoSEQ multiplex PCR. The sample holds 7,500 to 10,000 clones, approximately 95% seen once. The sorted regulatory T cells were CD4+, CD25-high and CD127-low, with genomic DNA sequenced. The data were also submitted as part of a second study, on regulatory T cells. This second study notes: Primers: 52 TRBV forward and 13 TRBJ reverse.

Sequencing was done on a sample of CD127- CD25+ CD4+ Tregs sorted from blood. These receptors originate from a human donor in good health.

The chain recombines TRBV6-5 with TRBJ2-3; D not certain. The CDR3 contains 11 residues. The V gene lost 6 bases and the J gene lost 5 bases, with 6 bases spanning the gap. Germline CDR1 MNHEY, CDR2 SVGAGI. CDR3 protein: CASSLRDTQYF. In DNA, the CDR3 is TGTGCCAGCAGCTTGCGAGATACGCAGTATTTT.

The chain couples TRBV5-1 to TRBJ2-3; weak D call: TRBD2 (6 bases). With 1 base removed from V and 6 bases from J, the gap between germline ends came to 9 bases. The CDR3 covers 13 residues. Germline V gives CDR1 SGHRS, CDR2 YFSETQ. Here the CDR3 reads CASSLRERDTQYF. CDR3 DNA sequence: TGCGCCAGCAGCTTGCGGGAGAGGGATACGCAGTATTTT.

This chain links TRBV7-9 with TRBJ2-5; D ambiguous. This CDR3 has 14 amino acids. Germline V gene lookup returns CDR1 SEHNR and CDR2 FQNEAQ (reference sequence). With 1 base removed from V and 0 bases from J, the gap between germline ends came to 6 bases. The CDR3 loop reads CASSLVRDQETQYF. CDR3 coding DNA: TGTGCCAGCAGCTTAGTCCGAGACCAAGAGACCCAGTACTTC.

The J gene is TRBJ2-1, the V gene TRBV4-2; 9 nucleotides line up with TRBD2. The CDR3 totals 15 residues. Germline assignment: CDR1 LGHNA and CDR2 YNFKEQ. The J segment lost 6 bases and the V segment lost 4 bases, leaving 7 bases of the junction unmatched. The CDR3 bases are TGTGCCAGCAGCCTCAAGCGGGGGGTGTTCAATGAGCAGTTCTTC. It is translated as CASSLKRGVFNEQFF.

The V and J genes are TRBV5-1 and TRBJ1-2; D is possibly TRBD1 (5 bases). The CDR3 is 16 amino acids. The V gene lost 0 bases and the J gene lost 0 bases, with 12 bases spanning the gap. Per the germline V gene, CDR1 is SGHRS and CDR2 is YFSETQ. CDR3 in DNA: TGCGCCAGCAGCTTGGAACATGGAGGGGCTAACTATGGCTACACCTTC. This sequence encodes CASSLEHGGANYGYTF.

The chain is built from TRBV27 and TRBJ2-7, with 7 bases fitting TRBD1. V shed 1 base, J shed 0 bases, and the junction held 0 bases outside the gene matches. The CDR3 consists of 14 residues. The germline gives CDR1 MNHEY, CDR2 SMNVEV (reference sequence). This CDR3 is CASSLWDSSYEQYF. CDR3 in DNA: TGTGCCAGCAGTTTATGGGACAGCTCCTACGAGCAGTACTTC.

The chain employs TRBV15 and TRBJ2-6, with D perhaps matching TRBD1 (5 bases). The V end lost 3 bases, the J end lost 0 bases, and 24 bases lay between the germline ends. The CDR3 covers 21 residues. Germline values: CDR1 LNHNV, CDR2 YYDKDF (reference sequence). CDR3 residues: CATSSPAIPGFSPSGANVLTF. The CDR3 bases are TGTGCCACCAGCAGTCCCGCTATACCAGGGTTCTCCCCCTCTGGGGCCAACGTCCTGACTTTC.

This clone appeared once. The V call is TRBV5-6, the J call TRBJ1-2, with TRBD1 identical over 9 bases. The V gene's germline CDR1 is SGHDT and CDR2 YYEEEE. Unmatched junction bases numbered 20, after V lost 6 bases and J lost 5 bases. The CDR3 sequence is 18 residues long. The CDR3: CASTGGVNRGRFPYGYTF. CDR3 DNA: TGTGCCAGCACGGGGGGGGTAAACAGGGGGCGCTTCCCTTATGGCTACACCTTC.

The chain employs TRBV5-4 and TRBJ2-3, with TRBD2 matching 8 bases. CDR1 is SGHNT and CDR2 is YYREEE in the germline V gene (reference sequence). J gave up 2 bases and V 2 bases, and 7 bases lay outside the gene matches. There are 16 residues in the CDR3. The CDR3 coding sequence is TGTGCCAGCAGCTTTGGACTAGCTCGGTACACAGATACGCAGTATTTT. Its translation is CASSFGLARYTDTQYF.

Only one count was recorded for this clone. The chain couples TRBV2 to TRBJ2-3; D gene unclear. This CDR3 is 15 amino acids long. Germline CDR1 is SNHLY and CDR2 is FYNNEI. The V and J ends lost 7 bases and 4 bases respectively, with 18 bases between them. The CDR3 spells CASKSGGYRPDTQYF. CDR3 nucleotides: TGTGCCAGCAAATCCGGCGGTTATCGGCCAGATACGCAGTATTTT.

The chain employs TRBV7-2 and TRBJ2-2; 10 bases are shared with TRBD1. This CDR3 region has 15 residues. Germline V gene sequence: CDR1 SGHTA, CDR2 FQGNSA. Unmatched junction bases numbered 4, after V lost 5 bases and J lost 4 bases. The chain's CDR3 is CASSARTGGTGELFF. The CDR3 nucleotides read TGTGCCAGCAGCGCGCGGACAGGGGGCACCGGGGAGCTGTTTTTT.

V and J are TRBV6-5 and TRBJ2-2; possibly TRBD1 for D (5 bases). V was shortened by 2 bases and J by 4 bases, with 11 bases between the two germline ends. CDR1 MNHEY and CDR2 SVGAGI come from the germline V gene. The CDR3 covers 15 residues. The CDR3 DNA reads as TGTGCCAGCAGTTACACGCGACAGACCACCGGGGAGCTGTTTTTT. Its protein is CASSYTRQTTGELFF.

This chain joins TRBV5-4 and TRBJ2-2; 9 bases align to TRBD1. J was trimmed by 7 bases and V by 4 bases; bases with no gene match: 8. The germline V gene has CDR1 SGHNT and CDR2 YYREEE (reference sequence). The CDR3 runs to 15 residues. The CDR3 nucleotides are TGTGCCAGCAGCGCCACGGGACAGGGTGGCGGGGAGCTGTTTTTT. This translates into CASSATGQGGGELFF.

The chain carries TRBV7-9 and TRBJ1-5; tentatively, D is TRBD1 (6 bases). Trimming stripped 2 bases from V and 6 bases from J, with 11 bases between. CDR1 is SEHNR, CDR2 FQNEAQ, per germline (reference sequence). The CDR3 is made up of 14 amino acids. CDR3 residues: CASSLSGASQPQHF. The CDR3 DNA follows: TGTGCCAGCAGCTTATCAGGGGCGAGTCAGCCCCAGCATTTT. The variable domain in full, completed from reference TRBV7-9 and TRBJ1-5, reads DTGVSQNPRHKITKRGQNVTFRCDPISEHNRLYWYRQTLGQGPEFLTYFQNEAQLEKSRLLSDRFSAERPKGSFSTLEIQRTEQGDSAMYLCASSLSGASQPQHFGDGTRLSIL.

This chain links TRBV28 with TRBJ2-4; 11 bases fit TRBD2. J was trimmed by 10 bases and V by 4 bases; bases with no gene match: 18. CDR3 size: 18 residues. CDR1 is MDHEN and CDR2 is SYDVKM in the germline V gene. CDR3 in DNA: TGTGCCAGCAGTTGGAGGTCGACTAGCGGGACCGTTAGCGGTATTCAGTACTTC. Translating gives CASSWRSTSGTVSGIQYF.

V usage is TRBV10-3 and J usage is TRBJ2-2, with unresolved D. The CDR3 length is 14 residues. Germline loops: CDR1 ENHRY, CDR2 SYGVKD. V lost 3 bases and J lost 1, with 6 bases in between. CDR3 sequence reads: CAISDPLNTGELFF. DNA for the CDR3: TGTGCCATCAGTGATCCCTTGAACACCGGGGAGCTGTTTTTT.

The chain employs TRBV11-2 and TRBJ2-7; tentatively, D is TRBD1 (5 bases). The germline V gene encodes CDR1 SGHAT and CDR2 FQNNGV. The V end lost 6 bases, the J end lost 7 bases, and 13 bases lay between the germline ends. There are 12 residues in the CDR3. CDR3 loop: CASSQIQGEQYF. CDR3 DNA sequence: TGTGCCAGCAGTCAAATCCAGGGAGAGCAGTACTTC.

The chain links TRBV15 to TRBJ2-1; possibly TRBD2 for D (7 bases). CDR1 and CDR2 from the germline V gene are LNHNV and YYDKDF (reference sequence). The V end lost 0 bases, the J end lost 2 bases, and 11 bases lay between the germline ends. The CDR3 extends over 16 amino acids. The CDR3 region has the DNA TGTGCCACCAGCAGAGATGGGAGGGGGGCCTACAATGAGCAGTTCTTC. Protein: CATSRDGRGAYNEQFF.

This clone was detected only a few times. The CDR3 loop reads CASSFGGLETEQYF. For the CDR3, the DNA is TGTGCCAGCAGCTTCGGAGGGCTGGAGACCGAGCAGTACTTC. The chain couples TRBV7-9 to TRBJ2-7; possibly TRBD2 for D (6 bases). V lost 3 bases, J lost 6 bases, and 15 bases lay in between. The CDR3 is 14 amino acids. Germline V gene data show CDR1 as SEHNR and CDR2 as FQNEAQ (reference sequence).

The V gene is TRBV25-1, the J gene TRBJ1-3, with D uncertain. Trimming removed 7 bases at V and 9 bases at J, with 13 bases between. In germline, CDR1 is MGHDK, CDR2 SYGVNS. The length of the CDR3 is 12 residues. The CDR3 nucleotides are TGTGCCAGCACTTGCCCGGTGTGCACCATATATTTT. Amino acid sequence: CASTCPVCTIYF.

CDR3: CASSLAAGEQYF. The DNA of the CDR3 is TGTGCCAGCAGCTTAGCGGCTGGCGAGCAGTACTTC. The chain uses TRBV7-2 and TRBJ2-7, with unresolved D. This CDR3 region has 12 residues. The germline gives CDR1 SGHTA, CDR2 FQGNSA. Trimming cost V 0 bases and J 6 bases, with 6 bases left between them.

The V call is TRBV7-2, the J call TRBJ2-3; 8 bases align to TRBD1. Trimming at V came to 3 bases and at J to 1 base, leaving 0 bases not matched to a gene. Germline values: CDR1 SGHTA, CDR2 FQGNSA. There are 14 residues in the CDR3. CDR3 residues: CASSLTGGTDTQYF. The DNA of the CDR3 is TGTGCCAGCAGCTTGACAGGGGGCACAGATACGCAGTATTTT.

The chain carries TRBV7-3 and TRBJ2-2; 9 bases match TRBD2. The CDR3 runs to 17 residues. The germline V gene has CDR1 SGHTA and CDR2 FQGTGA. V was pared by 5 bases and J by 4 bases, with 11 bases of the junction left unmatched. The CDR3 DNA is TGTGCCAGCAGCATCCCGGTAGCGGGAGTAGGCACCGGGGAGCTGTTTTTT. Its translation is CASSIPVAGVGTGELFF.

This clone appeared a single time. The CDR3, as DNA: TGTGCCAGTAGGTTCCCTGCAGGGGGGAGCAATCAGCCCCAGCATTTT. Its translation is CASRFPAGGSNQPQHF. V usage is TRBV19 and J usage is TRBJ1-5; TRBD1 matches 7 bases. From germline, CDR1 is LNHDA and CDR2 SQIVND (reference sequence). This CDR3 region has 16 residues. Unmatched junction bases numbered 9, after V lost 6 bases and J lost 1 base.

CDR3 protein: CASSVGGRRSDTQYF. The CDR3 region has the DNA TGTGCCAGCAGCGTCGGCGGGAGAAGGTCAGATACGCAGTATTTT. This chain connects TRBV9 to TRBJ2-3; the match to TRBD2 covers 7 bases. In germline, CDR1 is SGDLS, CDR2 YYNGEE. The J segment lost 4 bases and the V segment lost 2 bases, leaving 7 bases of the junction unmatched. The length of the CDR3 is 15 residues. Drawing the rest from reference TRBV9 and TRBJ2-3, the complete variable domain is DSGVTQTPKHLITATGQRVTLRCSPRSGDLSVYWYQQSLDQGLQFLIQYYNGEERAKGNILERFSAQQFPDLHSELNLSSLELGDSALYFCASSVGGRRSDTQYFGPGTRLTVL.

The genes are TRBV6-1 and TRBJ1-3; D possibly corresponds to TRBD1 (5 bases). V gave up 1 base and J gave up 4 bases, with 5 bases separating them. The CDR3 spans 13 residues. CDR1 is MNHNS, CDR2 SASEGT, per germline. This CDR3 is CASSEDRGNTIYF. The CDR3 DNA follows: TGTGCCAGCAGTGAAGACAGGGGAAACACCATATATTTT.

The chain has TRBV6-1 and TRBJ1-1; TRBD1 matches at 8 bases. V shed 3 bases, J shed 6 bases, and the junction held 6 bases outside the gene matches. The CDR3 spans 14 residues. Germline CDR1 is MNHNS and CDR2 is SASEGT. CDR3 DNA sequence: TGTGCCAGCAGTGACCGGACAGGGTTGTCTGAAGCTTTCTTT. Its translation: CASSDRTGLSEAFF.

In this sample, this clone turned up once. The J gene is TRBJ2-7, the V gene TRBV6-4; 7 positions match TRBD2. The CDR3 extends over 11 amino acids. Germline V gives CDR1 MRHNA, CDR2 SNTAGT. With 8 bases clipped from V and 2 bases from J, the junction kept 0 bases outside the gene matches. CDR3 sequence: CASGRAYEQYF. Written as DNA, the CDR3 is TGTGCCAGCGGGAGGGCCTACGAGCAGTACTTC.

The chain employs TRBV23-1 and TRBJ1-2; TRBD1 matches 9 bases. TRBV23-1 is assigned to the ORF class and has an uncertain function. V lost 4 bases and J lost 6; bases outside the gene matches: 9. This CDR3 comprises 15 residues. CDR3 amino acids: CASSPRDRAKDGYTF. CDR3 DNA: TGCGCCAGCAGTCCCCGGGACAGGGCAAAAGATGGCTACACCTTC.